Listed below are T cell receptor beta chains from one sample, sequenced in a study of blood T cell repertoires in COVID-19. Only in-frame clones appear in the TCRdb table, and some are missing; sequencing was by immunoSEQ multiplex PCR. This table has over 20,000 clones, about 80% appearing once. The specimen sequenced was peripheral blood. Receptors were obtained from a man aged 65-85 years with acute or convalescent COVID-19. CDR3s include the opening cysteine and the closing phenylalanine or tryptophan. A D gene is named only where the DNA matches it firmly. Some rows mark clone size as missing; the rest say once, few, many or name a class of expanded clone.

d_call | j_call | v_call | clone_size | cdr3_aa | cdr3_nt
TRBD2 | TRBJ2-5 | TRBV9 | once | CASSVVAGNQETQYF | TGTGCCAGCAGCGTAGTAGCGGGAAACCAAGAGACCCAGTACTTC
NA | TRBJ1-5 | TRBV5-6 | NA | CASSSGGINQPQHF | TGTGCCAGCAGCTCGGGGGGTATCAATCAGCCCCAGCATTTT
NA | TRBJ1-2 | TRBV28 | NA | CASRDQGMGYTF | TGTGCCAGCAGAGATCAGGGGATGGGCTACACCTTC
TRBD2 | TRBJ2-5 | TRBV27 | NA | CASSLAGGETQYF | TGTGCCAGCAGTTTAGCGGGGGGGGAGACCCAGTACTTC
NA | TRBJ1-2 | TRBV6-5 | NA | CASSSRGGSDYGYTF | TGTGCCAGCAGTTCCAGAGGGGGATCGGACTATGGCTACACCTTC
NA | TRBJ1-2 | TRBV4-3 | once | CASSQDVQGSGYTF | TGCGCCAGCAGCCAAGACGTACAGGGCAGTGGCTACACCTTC
TRBD2 | TRBJ2-1 | TRBV5-1 | NA | CASSGGTSGSLGRFF | TGCGCCAGCAGCGGGGGGACTAGCGGGAGCCTCGGTCGGTTCTTC
TRBD2 | TRBJ2-3 | TRBV10-2 | NA | CASSSGTRKDTQYF | TGCGCCAGCAGCTCCGGGACTAGAAAAGATACGCAGTATTTT
NA | TRBJ1-5 | TRBV5-6 | NA | CASSWGPNQPQHF | TGTGCCAGCAGCTGGGGGCCAAATCAGCCCCAGCATTTT
NA | TRBJ1-2 | TRBV5-4 | NA | CASSPLNYGYTF | TGTGCCAGCAGCCCCCTAAACTATGGCTACACCTTC
TRBD1 | TRBJ1-3 | TRBV4-1 | NA | CASSREGTGASGNTIYF | TGCGCCAGCAGCCGAGAAGGGACAGGGGCCTCTGGAAACACCATATATTTT
NA | TRBJ1-2 | TRBV7-2 | few | CASSLETGYYGYTF | TGTGCCAGCAGCTTAGAGACAGGTTACTATGGCTACACCTTC
TRBD1 | TRBJ1-1 | TRBV5-5 | once | CASSQYRGGPNTEAFF | TGTGCCAGCAGCCAGTACAGGGGCGGCCCCAACACTGAAGCTTTCTTT
NA | TRBJ1-2 | TRBV29-1 | NA | CSVDNPGGGYTF | TGCAGCGTTGACAACCCGGGAGGAGGCTACACCTTC
NA | TRBJ2-1 | TRBV11-3 | NA | CASSLRDKPYNEQFF | TGTGCCAGCAGCCTCCGGGACAAGCCCTACAATGAGCAGTTCTTC
TRBD1 | TRBJ1-1 | TRBV18 | NA | CASSPTAGDRGETEAFF | TGTGCCAGCTCACCGACCGCGGGGGACAGGGGGGAAACTGAAGCTTTCTTT
NA | TRBJ2-3 | TRBV7-8 | NA | CASSASGQIGDTQYF | TGTGCCAGCAGCGCTTCTGGACAGATAGGGGATACGCAGTATTTT
NA | TRBJ1-1 | TRBV9 | once | CASSPRHSMNTEAFF | TGTGCCAGCAGCCCCAGACACTCCATGAACACTGAAGCTTTCTTT
NA | TRBJ2-5 | TRBV10-3 | NA | CAISGGDGGETQYF | TGTGCCATCAGTGGCGGAGACGGAGGGGAGACCCAGTACTTC
NA | TRBJ1-1 | TRBV9 | NA | CASSPLTANTEAFF | TGTGCCAGCAGCCCTCTGACAGCTAACACTGAAGCTTTCTTT